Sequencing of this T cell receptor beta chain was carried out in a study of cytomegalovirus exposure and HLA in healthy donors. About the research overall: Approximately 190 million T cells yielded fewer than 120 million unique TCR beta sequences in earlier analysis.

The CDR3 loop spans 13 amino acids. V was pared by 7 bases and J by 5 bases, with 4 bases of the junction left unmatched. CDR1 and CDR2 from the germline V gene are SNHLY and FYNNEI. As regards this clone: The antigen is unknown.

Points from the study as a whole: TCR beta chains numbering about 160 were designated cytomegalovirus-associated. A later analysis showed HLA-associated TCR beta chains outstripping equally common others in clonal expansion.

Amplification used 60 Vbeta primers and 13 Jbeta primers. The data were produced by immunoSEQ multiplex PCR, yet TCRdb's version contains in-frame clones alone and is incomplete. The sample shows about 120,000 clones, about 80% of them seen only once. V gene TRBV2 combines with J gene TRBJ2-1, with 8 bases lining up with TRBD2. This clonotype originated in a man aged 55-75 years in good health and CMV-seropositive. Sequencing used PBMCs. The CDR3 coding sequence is TGTGCCAGCAAACTAGCGGTCCACAATGAGCAGTTCTTC. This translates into CASKLAVHNEQFF.